This T cell receptor (beta chain) was observed in a study of molecular identifiers for immune sequencing clone quantification. Overall study results and limits: Highly expanded clones may be undercounted when identical TCR molecules share barcodes.

This CDR3 is 15 amino acids long. Germline CDR1 is SGHTS and CDR2 is YDEGEE. With V trimmed by 5 bases and J by 4 bases, 10 bases remained unmatched. Details on this clonotype: No antigen is known for it.

Naive CD8 libraries used roughly 18,000 to 1,000,000 sorted cells and 10%, 30% or 50% RNA. MiXCR was run by TCRdb on the PCR reads, yielding one entry per CDR3 protein. The table includes a few hundred thousand distinct CDR3 sequences, under 30% detected once. This TCR was recovered from a human donor in good health. Some libraries in this study had Jurkat cell RNA spiked in. What was sequenced was naive CD8+ T cells from blood, with Jurkat cell RNA spiked in. Subset defined: FACS-sorted CD8+CD4-CCR7+CD45RA+ naive T cells. The rearrangement joins TRBV5-8 to TRBJ2-5; 8 bases line up with TRBD1. This chain's CDR3 is CASSNTGGGGETQYF. The DNA of the CDR3 is TGTGCCAGCAGTAATACAGGGGGAGGAGGAGAGACCCAGTACTTC.